This T cell receptor (beta chain) was captured by sequencing in a study of immune heterogeneity within non-small cell lung tumors (dated by TCRdb to 2017 to 2018). Study-wide context: Histology comprised a handful of squamous cell carcinomas, roughly ten non-squamous carcinomas and 1 tumor not otherwise specified. To look at intratumoral immune heterogeneity, the study ran whole-exome sequencing, RNA-seq and TCR beta repertoire sequencing on several spatially distinct regions taken from every NSCLC tumor. TCR repertoires were analyzed from 60 or so tumor loci of approximately 14 patients, while transcriptome data covered only around 45 loci from more than 10 patients. Neoantigen binding to each patient's HLA alleles was predicted with netMHCpan-3.0 for mutant peptides of 8 to 11 amino acids. The paper's findings and limits, for the study overall: High-frequency TCR beta clonotypes were largely distinct between individual patients. Local T-cell repertoire clonality showed a statistically significant but moderate positive correlation with local tumor mutational burden (R 0.3 to 0.35). Within a patient, the same dominant CDR3B clonotypes appeared at multiple loci, but different tumor locations also contained unique high-frequency clones.

The TCR beta CDR3 region was amplified with a multiplex PCR system whose first round ran for approximately 11 cycles using 32 V-gene forward primers and 13 J-gene reverse primers. First-round PCR used a QIAGEN Multiplex PCR Kit, and primer sequences were filed in Chinese patent CN105087789A. A second PCR round added Illumina universal primers using the Phusion High-Fidelity PCR Kit. Sequencing of the TCR libraries was done on the Illumina HiSeq X Ten platform in paired-end mode with a 151 bp read length. The paper's processing steps were these. Cutadapt was used to discard reads without multiplex PCR primers, PEAR merged the read pairs, and MiXCR with default settings called the CDR3 regions. Repertoire diversity was assessed by Shannon entropy, and clonality was calculated as one minus the Shannon entropy divided by the ln of the count of productive unique sequences. Dominant or high-frequency T-cell clones were defined as clonotypes at frequencies of at least 0.5%. Using fastp at Q25 and MiXCR, TCRdb reprocessed the public reads and kept productive beta chains. Merged by CDR3 protein, the rows form single entries marked with the most common genes and DNA. What appears here as the V and J calls and clone size reflects TCRdb's work, not the paper's. In all, the sample holds 10,000 to 15,000 distinct CDR3 sequences, and 22% of those were seen once. 3.5% to 5.5% of the sample is held by the ten biggest clonotypes.

Spanning cysteine to phenylalanine, the CDR3 consists of 18 amino acids. Only the CDR3 part of the read is kept: 54 bases, read in frame from the first base. After removal of 3 bases from V and 5 bases from J, the junction retains 13 bases not matched to a gene. Via the germline V gene, CDR1 is SGHTA and CDR2 FQGTGA. For the TCR template, genomic DNA was extracted from bulk tumor tissue, and approximately 600 ng of gDNA was amplified for each sample. During surgery, multiple biopsies were taken from each primary tumor and placed as far apart as possible within the tumor mass. Patients in the study cohort, which was described as untreated, were newly diagnosed NSCLC cases going through curative surgery. The donors were roughly 15 patients with newly diagnosed non-small cell lung cancer who were having surgery with curative intent. The resected tumor masses were reviewed by two independent pathologists. Sequencing was performed only on DNA and RNA samples of high quality.

Comments on this clonotype: Its antigen target is currently unknown. Base qualities are not provided; no much larger clone lies one nucleotide away.

The sequence links TRBV7-3 to TRBJ2-1, with TRBD2 identical over 10 junction bases. The receptor's source is a man aged 55-75 years with non-small cell lung cancer. Sequencing was done on a sample of lung tumor tissue. CDR3 protein: CASSFGAGGILGHNEQFF. The nucleotide sequence is given as TGTGCCAGCAGCTTCGGAGCGGGAGGGATTTTGGGGCACAATGAGCAGTTCTTC.